The source of this TCR beta chain is a study of T cell responses to AZD1222 COVID-19 vaccine. In this sample, this clone turned up once. Some clones are missing from TCRdb's copy, which holds only in-frame ones; the method was immunoSEQ multiplex PCR. The data show roughly 140,000 clones, roughly 88% seen once. The TCR sequence derives from an adult who received the AZD1222 COVID-19 vaccine. The input for sequencing was peripheral blood, taken 28 days after the second AZD1222 dose.

DNA for the CDR3: TGTGCCAGCCAAGGTGGCAGGGGAGGTGAAGCTTTCTTT. Its protein is CASQGGRGGEAFF. This chain links TRBV2 with TRBJ1-1, with D tentatively TRBD1 (6 bases). CDR1 is SNHLY and CDR2 is FYNNEI in the germline V gene. The CDR3 consists of 13 residues. V lost 8 bases and J 7 bases, leaving 17 bases between the germline ends.